These T cell receptor beta chains were read from a single sample in a study of T cells in Graves' hyperthyroidism and ophthalmopathy. TCRdb redid the calling of the multiplex PCR reads with MiXCR, one entry per CDR3 protein. The sample records about 500,000 distinct CDR3 sequences, around 15% being singletons. The sample was blood. These receptors were collected from a woman aged 18-29 years with Graves' hyperthyroidism. The CDR3 runs from the conserved cysteine through the conserved F or W. A D gene is named only where the DNA matches it firmly. Expanded clones are given a class, and other clones once, few, many or no size at all.

v_gene: TRBV28
d_gene: NA
j_gene: TRBJ1-1
abundance: many
CDR3aa: CASSLRFEAFF
CDR3nt: TGTGCCAGCAGTTTAAGGTTTGAAGCTTTCTTT

v_gene: TRBV7-2
d_gene: NA
j_gene: TRBJ1-2
abundance: NA
CDR3aa: CASSLGPLTRPGGYGYTF
CDR3nt: TGTGCCAGCAGCTTAGGCCCCCTTACCCGCCCCGGGGGGTATGGCTACACCTTC

v_gene: TRBV4-1
d_gene: NA
j_gene: TRBJ1-2
abundance: NA
CDR3aa: CASSQGQASGRYTF
CDR3nt: TGCGCCAGCAGCCAAGGACAGGCGTCCGGTCGCTACACCTTC

v_gene: TRBV7-2
d_gene: NA
j_gene: TRBJ2-5
abundance: NA
CDR3aa: CASSLSGRSQETQYF
CDR3nt: TGTGCCAGCAGCTTATCCGGACGCTCCCAAGAGACCCAGTACTTC

v_gene: TRBV4-1
d_gene: TRBD1
j_gene: TRBJ1-5
abundance: few
CDR3aa: CASSPTGYENQPQHF
CDR3nt: TGCGCCAGCAGCCCGACAGGGTATGAAAATCAGCCCCAGCATTTT

v_gene: TRBV20-1
d_gene: TRBD2
j_gene: TRBJ2-1
abundance: many
CDR3aa: CSAPRGTPRDEQFF
CDR3nt: TGCAGTGCCCCGCGGGGGACTCCGCGGGATGAGCAGTTCTTC

v_gene: TRBV4-1
d_gene: NA
j_gene: TRBJ2-7
abundance: few
CDR3aa: CASSQDFGRGEQYF
CDR3nt: TGCGCCAGCAGCCAAGATTTTGGCAGGGGCGAGCAGTACTTC

v_gene: TRBV6-2/TRBV6-3
d_gene: NA
j_gene: TRBJ1-1
abundance: few
CDR3aa: CASSYGTLNTEAFF
CDR3nt: TGTGCCAGCAGTTATGGGACCTTGAACACTGAAGCTTTCTTT

v_gene: TRBV3-1
d_gene: TRBD2
j_gene: TRBJ2-3
abundance: NA
CDR3aa: CASSASAGLAGTDTQYF
CDR3nt: TGTGCCAGCAGCGCTTCCGCGGGACTAGCGGGCACAGATACGCAGTATTTT

v_gene: TRBV7-2
d_gene: NA
j_gene: TRBJ1-6
abundance: many
CDR3aa: CASTRGGIGSPLHF
CDR3nt: TGTGCCAGCACCCGGGGGGGGATCGGATCACCCCTCCACTTT

v_gene: TRBV20-1
d_gene: NA
j_gene: TRBJ1-6
abundance: many
CDR3aa: CSAREGHYNSPLHF
CDR3nt: TGCAGTGCTAGAGAAGGACACTATAATTCACCCCTCCACTTT

v_gene: TRBV19
d_gene: TRBD2
j_gene: TRBJ2-2
abundance: few
CDR3aa: CASSWGLAGSANTGELFF
CDR3nt: TGTGCCAGTAGTTGGGGACTAGCGGGGAGCGCGAACACCGGGGAGCTGTTTTTT

v_gene: TRBV20-1
d_gene: TRBD1
j_gene: TRBJ1-6
abundance: few
CDR3aa: CSARQLDRDRVNSPLHF
CDR3nt: TGCAGTGCTAGGCAGCTTGACCGGGACAGGGTTAATTCACCCCTCCACTTT

v_gene: TRBV20-1
d_gene: NA
j_gene: TRBJ2-1
abundance: few
CDR3aa: CSARDPGGPSNEQFF
CDR3nt: TGCAGTGCTAGAGACCCCGGGGGGCCGAGTAATGAGCAGTTCTTC

v_gene: TRBV12-3/TRBV12-4
d_gene: TRBD1
j_gene: TRBJ1-3
abundance: NA
CDR3aa: CASSFITGTGLGNTIYF
CDR3nt: TGTGCCAGCAGTTTTATTACCGGGACAGGGCTTGGAAACACCATATATTTT

v_gene: TRBV25-1
d_gene: NA
j_gene: TRBJ2-2
abundance: few
CDR3aa: CASSDYRGARIGELFF
CDR3nt: TGTGCCAGCAGTGATTATCGGGGGGCGCGTATCGGGGAGCTGTTTTTT

v_gene: TRBV27
d_gene: NA
j_gene: TRBJ1-3
abundance: few
CDR3aa: CASREQGLLGNTIYF
CDR3nt: TGTGCCAGCAGGGAGCAGGGACTTCTCGGAAACACCATATATTTT

v_gene: TRBV18
d_gene: NA
j_gene: TRBJ1-3
abundance: NA
CDR3aa: CASSPVRVSSGHTIYF
CDR3nt: TGTGCCAGCTCACCCGTTCGGGTCTCCTCTGGACACACCATATATTTT

v_gene: TRBV2
d_gene: NA
j_gene: TRBJ2-7
abundance: many
CDR3aa: CASSPLNYEQYF
CDR3nt: TGTGCCAGCAGCCCCCTAAACTACGAGCAGTACTTC

v_gene: TRBV7-2
d_gene: TRBD2
j_gene: TRBJ2-1
abundance: many
CDR3aa: CASSVWTRYEQFF
CDR3nt: TGTGCCAGCAGCGTCTGGACTAGATATGAGCAGTTCTTC

v_gene: TRBV7-6
d_gene: NA
j_gene: TRBJ1-1
abundance: NA
CDR3aa: CASSQVHVNTEAFF
CDR3nt: TGTGCCAGCAGCCAGGTCCATGTGAACACTGAAGCTTTCTTT

v_gene: TRBV2
d_gene: TRBD2
j_gene: TRBJ2-7
abundance: many
CDR3aa: CASSARLAGVVGYEQYF
CDR3nt: TGTGCCAGCAGTGCTAGACTAGCGGGAGTCGTTGGCTACGAGCAGTACTTC

v_gene: TRBV29-1
d_gene: TRBD2
j_gene: TRBJ2-7
abundance: NA
CDR3aa: CSVAGLAGGEQYF
CDR3nt: TGCAGCGTGGCGGGACTAGCGGGGGGGGAGCAGTACTTC

v_gene: TRBV20-1
d_gene: NA
j_gene: TRBJ2-1
abundance: many
CDR3aa: CSAPRTLAPDEQFF
CDR3nt: TGCAGTGCCCCAAGGACACTAGCCCCCGATGAGCAGTTCTTC

v_gene: TRBV27
d_gene: NA
j_gene: TRBJ2-2
abundance: many
CDR3aa: CASSPLDWTRDTGELFF
CDR3nt: TGTGCCAGCAGTCCCCTTGACTGGACAAGGGACACCGGGGAGCTGTTTTTT

v_gene: TRBV5-1
d_gene: NA
j_gene: TRBJ2-5
abundance: NA
CDR3aa: CASSLYITKHPETQYF
CDR3nt: TGCGCCAGCAGCTTGTACATTACGAAGCACCCAGAGACCCAGTACTTC

v_gene: TRBV5-4
d_gene: NA
j_gene: TRBJ2-3
abundance: NA
CDR3aa: CASSLSAGFTDTQYF
CDR3nt: TGTGCCAGCAGCTTGAGCGCAGGCTTCACAGATACGCAGTATTTT

v_gene: TRBV20-1
d_gene: TRBD1
j_gene: TRBJ2-1
abundance: few
CDR3aa: CSAHRSAGGGEQFF
CDR3nt: TGCAGTGCCCACCGTTCCGCAGGGGGCGGTGAGCAGTTCTTC

v_gene: TRBV6-1
d_gene: NA
j_gene: TRBJ2-4
abundance: few
CDR3aa: CASSSLGWGKNIQYF
CDR3nt: TGTGCCAGCAGTTCTTTGGGCTGGGGGAAAAACATTCAGTACTTC

v_gene: TRBV27
d_gene: NA
j_gene: TRBJ1-6
abundance: NA
CDR3aa: CASSATGYSPLHF
CDR3nt: TGTGCCAGCAGTGCTACAGGGTATTCACCCCTCCACTTT

v_gene: TRBV20-1
d_gene: TRBD2
j_gene: TRBJ2-5
abundance: many
CDR3aa: CSARLSAGWGETQYF
CDR3nt: TGCAGTGCTAGGCTATCAGCGGGGTGGGGAGAGACCCAGTACTTC

v_gene: TRBV7-9
d_gene: TRBD1
j_gene: TRBJ2-5
abundance: many
CDR3aa: CASSETGGETQYF
CDR3nt: TGTGCCAGCAGCGAGACAGGGGGGGAGACCCAGTACTTC

v_gene: TRBV6-2/TRBV6-3
d_gene: NA
j_gene: TRBJ2-5
abundance: NA
CDR3aa: CASEGGAQYF
CDR3nt: TGTGCCAGCGAAGGGGGGGCCCAGTACTTC

v_gene: TRBV3-1
d_gene: NA
j_gene: TRBJ1-5
abundance: many
CDR3aa: CASSGALSNQPQHF
CDR3nt: TGTGCCAGCAGCGGGGCTTTGAGCAATCAGCCCCAGCATTTT

v_gene: TRBV29-1
d_gene: NA
j_gene: TRBJ2-5
abundance: few
CDR3aa: CSVVRQAQETQYF
CDR3nt: TGCAGCGTTGTTCGGCAGGCGCAAGAGACCCAGTACTTC

v_gene: TRBV29-1
d_gene: NA
j_gene: TRBJ2-7
abundance: few
CDR3aa: CSVETVGEQYF
CDR3nt: TGCAGCGTTGAAACCGTAGGGGAGCAGTACTTC

v_gene: TRBV14
d_gene: NA
j_gene: TRBJ2-5
abundance: NA
CDR3aa: CASSQESTKETQYF
CDR3nt: TGTGCCAGCAGCCAAGAATCCACAAAAGAGACCCAGTACTTC

v_gene: TRBV29-1
d_gene: TRBD1
j_gene: TRBJ1-2
abundance: once
CDR3aa: CSVEEGAGGYTF
CDR3nt: TGCAGCGTTGAGGAGGGGGCAGGGGGCTACACCTTC

v_gene: TRBV5-1
d_gene: NA
j_gene: TRBJ1-1
abundance: many
CDR3aa: CASSLSAVNTEAFF
CDR3nt: TGCGCCAGCAGCTTGTCGGCAGTAAACACTGAAGCTTTCTTT

v_gene: TRBV9
d_gene: NA
j_gene: TRBJ2-1
abundance: few
CDR3aa: CAGSVDLLGLNEQFF
CDR3nt: TGTGCCGGCAGCGTAGATCTTCTGGGTCTTAATGAGCAGTTCTTC

v_gene: TRBV18
d_gene: NA
j_gene: TRBJ2-7
abundance: many
CDR3aa: CASSRTGNGDEQYF
CDR3nt: TGTGCCAGCTCACGCACCGGGAACGGAGACGAGCAGTACTTC

v_gene: TRBV5-1
d_gene: NA
j_gene: TRBJ1-6
abundance: many
CDR3aa: CASSDPTEVVSPLHF
CDR3nt: TGCGCCAGCTCCGACCCGACGGAAGTGGTCTCACCCCTCCACTTT

v_gene: TRBV20-1
d_gene: NA
j_gene: TRBJ1-5
abundance: many
CDR3aa: CSARDPGRTDQPQHF
CDR3nt: TGCAGTGCTAGAGATCCAGGGCGGACAGATCAGCCCCAGCATTTT

v_gene: TRBV10-1
d_gene: NA
j_gene: TRBJ2-1
abundance: NA
CDR3aa: CASSESQGMGYNEQFF
CDR3nt: TGCGCCAGCAGTGAGTCCCAGGGAATGGGGTACAATGAGCAGTTCTTC

v_gene: TRBV3-1
d_gene: TRBD2
j_gene: TRBJ2-3
abundance: NA
CDR3aa: CASSQKGLAAGGFGTQYF
CDR3nt: TGTGCCAGCAGCCAAAAGGGGCTAGCGGCGGGGGGCTTCGGAACGCAGTATTTT

v_gene: TRBV2
d_gene: NA
j_gene: TRBJ2-3
abundance: many
CDR3aa: CASSERWTAADTQYF
CDR3nt: TGTGCCAGCAGTGAAAGATGGACAGCAGCAGATACGCAGTATTTT

v_gene: TRBV27
d_gene: NA
j_gene: TRBJ2-5
abundance: NA
CDR3aa: CASSFLGSDSETQYF
CDR3nt: TGTGCCAGCAGTTTTTTGGGTTCGGATTCAGAGACCCAGTACTTC

v_gene: TRBV3-1
d_gene: NA
j_gene: TRBJ2-6
abundance: NA
CDR3aa: CASSQYPAGSPGANVLTF
CDR3nt: TGTGCCAGCAGCCAATACCCGGCGGGGAGTCCTGGGGCCAACGTCCTGACTTTC

v_gene: TRBV7-9
d_gene: NA
j_gene: TRBJ1-2
abundance: NA
CDR3aa: CASSFPNRSIQGFYGYTF
CDR3nt: TGTGCCAGCAGCTTTCCCAACCGCTCTATACAGGGATTCTATGGCTACACCTTC

v_gene: TRBV11-3
d_gene: NA
j_gene: TRBJ1-5
abundance: many
CDR3aa: CASSSTEGNQPQHF
CDR3nt: TGTGCCAGCAGCTCCACGGAGGGCAATCAGCCCCAGCATTTT

v_gene: TRBV19
d_gene: TRBD1
j_gene: TRBJ1-5
abundance: once
CDR3aa: CASKIGTGSNQPQHF
CDR3nt: TGTGCCAGTAAGATTGGGACAGGCAGCAATCAGCCCCAGCATTTT

v_gene: TRBV7-2
d_gene: NA
j_gene: TRBJ1-1
abundance: many
CDR3aa: CASTVGTVNTEAFF
CDR3nt: TGTGCCAGCACAGTCGGGACGGTCAACACTGAAGCTTTCTTT

v_gene: TRBV27
d_gene: NA
j_gene: TRBJ2-5
abundance: few
CDR3aa: CASSPRTAWVETQYF
CDR3nt: TGTGCCAGCAGTCCTCGGACTGCCTGGGTAGAGACCCAGTACTTC

v_gene: TRBV10-3
d_gene: NA
j_gene: TRBJ1-3
abundance: NA
CDR3aa: CAISPVTGNTIYF
CDR3nt: TGTGCCATCAGTCCGGTTACTGGAAACACCATATATTTT

v_gene: TRBV5-1
d_gene: TRBD2
j_gene: TRBJ2-1
abundance: NA
CDR3aa: CASSSSRGGGVYNEQFF
CDR3nt: TGCGCCAGCAGCTCCTCCCGGGGGGGAGGGGTTTACAATGAGCAGTTCTTC

v_gene: TRBV30
d_gene: NA
j_gene: TRBJ2-1
abundance: many
CDR3aa: CAWVKKGLAWHEQFF
CDR3nt: TGTGCCTGGGTCAAGAAGGGACTGGCGTGGCATGAGCAGTTCTTC

v_gene: TRBV10-2
d_gene: NA
j_gene: TRBJ2-7
abundance: few
CDR3aa: CASSESTVSSYEQYF
CDR3nt: TGCGCCAGCAGTGAGTCGACCGTTAGCTCCTACGAGCAGTACTTC

v_gene: TRBV6-1
d_gene: NA
j_gene: TRBJ2-7
abundance: few
CDR3aa: CASSENGGNEQYF
CDR3nt: TGTGCCAGCAGTGAAAACGGTGGCAATGAGCAGTACTTC

v_gene: TRBV28
d_gene: TRBD1
j_gene: TRBJ2-7
abundance: few
CDR3aa: CASSLEDRGREQYF
CDR3nt: TGTGCCAGCAGTTTAGAGGACAGGGGGCGCGAGCAGTACTTC